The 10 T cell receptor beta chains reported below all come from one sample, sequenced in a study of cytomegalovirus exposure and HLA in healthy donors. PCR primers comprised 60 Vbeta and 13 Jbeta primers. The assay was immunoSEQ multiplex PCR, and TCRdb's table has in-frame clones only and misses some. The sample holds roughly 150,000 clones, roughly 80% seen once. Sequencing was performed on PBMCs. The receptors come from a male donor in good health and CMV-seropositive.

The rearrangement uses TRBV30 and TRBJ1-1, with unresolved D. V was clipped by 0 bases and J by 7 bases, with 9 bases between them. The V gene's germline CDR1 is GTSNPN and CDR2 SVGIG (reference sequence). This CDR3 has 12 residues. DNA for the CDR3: TGTGCCTGGAGTGTCGGGGTTGGTGAAGCTTTCTTT. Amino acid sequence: CAWSVGVGEAFF.

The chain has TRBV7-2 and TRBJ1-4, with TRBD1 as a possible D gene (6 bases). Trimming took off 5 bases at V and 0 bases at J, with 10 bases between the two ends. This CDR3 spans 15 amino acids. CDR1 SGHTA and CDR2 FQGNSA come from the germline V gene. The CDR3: CASSPWGPTNEKLFF. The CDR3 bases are TGTGCCAGCAGCCCGTGGGGGCCAACTAATGAAAAACTGTTTTTT.

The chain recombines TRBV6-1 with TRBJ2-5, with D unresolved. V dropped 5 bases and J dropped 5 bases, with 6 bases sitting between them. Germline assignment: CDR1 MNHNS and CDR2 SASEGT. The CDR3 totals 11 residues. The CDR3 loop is CASSPEETQYF. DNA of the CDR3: TGTGCCAGCAGTCCCGAGGAGACCCAGTACTTC.

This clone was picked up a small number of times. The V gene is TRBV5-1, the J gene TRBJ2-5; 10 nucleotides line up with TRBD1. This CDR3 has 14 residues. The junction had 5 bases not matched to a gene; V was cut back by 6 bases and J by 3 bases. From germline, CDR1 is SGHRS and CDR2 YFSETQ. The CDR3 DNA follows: TGCGCCAGCACCTCGGGACAGGGGAAAGAGACCCAGTACTTC. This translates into CASTSGQGKETQYF.

The DNA for the CDR3 is TGTGCCAGCAGCAACTTCCCGAACACCGGGGAGCTGTTTTTT. This codes for CASSNFPNTGELFF. The rearrangement uses TRBV11-3 and TRBJ2-2, with no clear D. CDR3 length: 14 residues. Germline-derived CDR1 and CDR2 are SGHNT and YENEEA. V was clipped by 5 bases and J by 0 bases, with 7 bases between them.

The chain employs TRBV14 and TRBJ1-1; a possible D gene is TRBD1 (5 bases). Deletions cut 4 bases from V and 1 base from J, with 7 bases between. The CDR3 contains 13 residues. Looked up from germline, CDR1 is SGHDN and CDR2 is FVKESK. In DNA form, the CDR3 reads TGTGCCAGCAGCCCTAGGGGGAACACTGAAGCTTTCTTT. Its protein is CASSPRGNTEAFF. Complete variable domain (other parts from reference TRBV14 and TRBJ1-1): EAGVTQFPSHSVIEKGQTVTLRCDPISGHDNLYWYRRVMGKEIKFLLHFVKESKQDESGMPNNRFLAERTGGTYSTLKVQPAELEDSGVYFCASSPRGNTEAFFGQGTRLTVV.

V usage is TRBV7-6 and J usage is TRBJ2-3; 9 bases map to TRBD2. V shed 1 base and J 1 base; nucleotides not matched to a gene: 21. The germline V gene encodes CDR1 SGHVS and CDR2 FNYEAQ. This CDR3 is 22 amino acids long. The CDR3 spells CASSLDIGTTSGGQVGTDTQYF. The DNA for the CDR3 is TGTGCCAGCAGCTTAGATATAGGAACGACTAGCGGCGGCCAGGTGGGCACAGATACGCAGTATTTT.

The CDR3 region has the DNA TGTGCCAGCAGTTTATCGCGCGCCCCAGATACGCAGTATTTT. Its protein product is CASSLSRAPDTQYF. V gene TRBV27 combines with J gene TRBJ2-3; D call uncertain. CDR3 length equals 14 residues. The V gene lost 0 bases and the J gene lost 4 bases, with 8 bases spanning the gap. The germline V gene encodes CDR1 MNHEY and CDR2 SMNVEV (reference sequence).

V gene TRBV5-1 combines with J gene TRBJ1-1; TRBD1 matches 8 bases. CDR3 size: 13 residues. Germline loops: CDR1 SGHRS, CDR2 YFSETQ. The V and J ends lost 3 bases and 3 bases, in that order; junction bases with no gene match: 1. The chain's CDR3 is CASSWTGHTEAFF. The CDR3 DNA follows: TGCGCCAGCAGCTGGACAGGGCACACTGAAGCTTTCTTT.

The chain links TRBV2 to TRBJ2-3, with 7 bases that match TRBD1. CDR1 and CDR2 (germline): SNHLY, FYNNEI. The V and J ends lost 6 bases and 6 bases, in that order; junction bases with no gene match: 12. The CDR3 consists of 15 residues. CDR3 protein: CASRPTGSLLDTQYF. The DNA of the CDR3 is TGTGCCAGCAGACCGACAGGGTCCCTCCTGGATACGCAGTATTTT.